This is a list of T cell receptor beta chains from one sample in a study of radiotherapy plus CTLA-4 blockade in lung cancer. TCRdb's copy holds only in-frame clones and misses some; the assay was immunoSEQ multiplex PCR. Altogether tens of thousands of clones are present, more than 70% being singletons, with the ten largest covering approximately 12%. Sequenced here: peripheral blood, sampled from a patient treated with radiotherapy plus ipilimumab. These receptors all come from a human donor with non-small cell lung cancer who had stable disease on radiotherapy plus ipilimumab. The CDR3 runs from the conserved cysteine through the conserved F or W. The D gene is left open where the match is weak. Size is stated for part of the rows, as once, few or many counts, or as a class when the clone is expanded.

d_gene	v_gene	abundance	j_gene	CDR3aa	CDR3nt
NA	TRBV6-1	NA	TRBJ1-1	CASSEVIIATEAFF	TGTGCCAGCAGTGAAGTTATTATAGCAACCGAAGCTTTCTTT
TRBD2	TRBV11-2	NA	TRBJ2-5	CASSLGGGWGETQYF	TGTGCCAGCAGCTTAGGCGGGGGTTGGGGAGAGACCCAGTACTTC
NA	TRBV28	NA	TRBJ1-3	CASSLWQGLAISGNTIYF	TGTGCCAGCAGCCTCTGGCAGGGGCTGGCAATATCGGGTAACACCATATATTTT
NA	TRBV27	once	TRBJ2-1	CASSFSVGRFYNEQFF	TGTGCCAGCAGTTTTTCTGTAGGGCGGTTCTACAATGAGCAGTTCTTC
TRBD1	TRBV19	NA	TRBJ2-4	CASSNPRQGAKNIQYF	TGTGCCAGTAGTAATCCTCGACAGGGGGCAAAAAACATTCAGTACTTC
NA	TRBV5-4	NA	TRBJ1-5	CASSLGGVNQPQHF	TGTGCCAGCAGCTTGGGAGGGGTCAATCAGCCCCAGCATTTT
NA	TRBV7-9	NA	TRBJ1-6	CASSSLQQFPSYNSPLHF	TGTGCCAGCAGCTCGCTCCAACAGTTTCCATCCTATAATTCACCCCTCCACTTT
NA	TRBV9	NA	TRBJ1-4	CASSPGTTPREKLFF	TGTGCCAGCAGCCCAGGGACAACTCCCAGGGAAAAACTGTTTTTT
NA	TRBV29-1	NA	TRBJ1-5	CSVGSNQPQHF	TGCAGCGTTGGATCTAATCAGCCCCAGCATTTT
TRBD1	TRBV4-1	few	TRBJ1-5	CASSQFGTGNQPQHF	TGCGCCAGCAGCCAATTCGGGACAGGCAATCAGCCCCAGCATTTT
NA	TRBV18	NA	TRBJ2-2	CASSPRDGNTGELFF	TGTGCCAGCTCACCCCGGGACGGTAACACCGGGGAGCTGTTTTTT
TRBD1	TRBV2	NA	TRBJ2-7	CASTLGTGGTYEQYF	TGTGCCAGCACTTTGGGGACAGGGGGCACCTACGAGCAGTACTTC
NA	TRBV6-1	NA	TRBJ1-6	CASSERIVGSPLHF	TGTGCCAGCAGTGAAAGGATTGTGGGCTCACCCCTCCACTTT
NA	TRBV29-1	NA	TRBJ1-1	CSGKGGNTEAFF	TGCAGCGGGAAGGGGGGGAACACTGAAGCTTTCTTT
NA	TRBV30	once	TRBJ1-1	CAFSAWDIGRTEAFF	TGTGCCTTTTCGGCTTGGGACATAGGGAGGACTGAAGCTTTCTTT
NA	TRBV7-6	few	TRBJ1-2	CASSSEAGPDYGYTF	TGTGCCAGCAGCTCTGAGGCGGGGCCCGACTATGGCTACACCTTC
TRBD1	TRBV7-3	NA	TRBJ2-2	CASSSGQAGTGELFF	TGTGCCAGCAGCTCCGGACAGGCCGGGACCGGGGAGCTGTTTTTT
NA	TRBV29-1	few	TRBJ2-3	CSVHLTSDTQYF	TGCAGCGTTCATCTTACATCAGATACGCAGTATTTT
TRBD1	TRBV7-2	NA	TRBJ2-5	CASSSAGQGFQETQYF	TGTGCCAGCAGCTCCGCGGGACAGGGGTTCCAAGAGACCCAGTACTTC
TRBD2	TRBV5-4	NA	TRBJ2-1	CASGKSGLLNNEQFF	TGTGCCAGCGGTAAATCGGGACTACTTAACAATGAGCAGTTCTTC
TRBD1	TRBV10-1	NA	TRBJ2-3	CASSEGTGDTDTQYF	TGCGCCAGCAGTGAGGGGACAGGTGACACAGATACGCAGTATTTT
TRBD1	TRBV7-9	few	TRBJ1-2	CASSPRTGNGYTF	TGTGCCAGCAGCCCCCGGACAGGGAATGGCTACACCTTC
NA	TRBV6-5	once	TRBJ1-1	CASSYSTMNTEAFF	TGTGCCAGCAGTTACAGTACTATGAACACTGAAGCTTTCTTT
NA	TRBV6-1	NA	TRBJ1-2	CASSEALVRSYGYTF	TGTGCCAGCAGTGAAGCGCTGGTCCGGTCCTATGGCTACACCTTC
TRBD1	TRBV6-1	NA	TRBJ2-3	CASSEYWTGGTDTQYF	TGTGCCAGCAGTGAATACTGGACAGGGGGGACAGATACGCAGTATTTT
NA	TRBV20-1	NA	TRBJ1-2	CSGSTDDGYTF	TGCAGTGGCTCGACAGATGATGGCTACACCTTC
NA	TRBV27	many	TRBJ2-1	CASRYRDTTYNEQFF	TGTGCCAGCAGATACCGGGACACCACCTACAATGAGCAGTTCTTC
TRBD1	TRBV6-5	once	TRBJ1-1	CASDRGAEAFF	TGTGCCAGTGACAGGGGAGCCGAAGCTTTCTTT
TRBD2	TRBV9	NA	TRBJ2-1	CASSVMGLAGFEQFF	TGTGCCAGCAGCGTAATGGGACTAGCGGGCTTCGAGCAGTTCTTC
NA	TRBV9	NA	TRBJ1-2	CASSVDSYSYGYTF	TGTGCCAGCAGCGTAGATTCCTACTCCTATGGCTACACCTTC
NA	TRBV28	NA	TRBJ1-2	CASSLGGGPSNYGYTF	TGTGCCAGCAGTTTAGGGGGGGGGCCCTCTAACTATGGCTACACCTTC
NA	TRBV28	few	TRBJ2-5	CASRGLGRETQYF	TGTGCCAGCAGGGGTTTGGGTCGGGAGACCCAGTACTTC
NA	TRBV5-1	few	TRBJ1-2	CASSFDPANYGYTF	TGCGCCAGCAGCTTCGATCCGGCTAACTATGGCTACACCTTC
NA	TRBV7-2	NA	TRBJ1-1	CASSRRTDTEALF	TGTGCCAGCAGCAGAAGGACAGACACTGAAGCTCTCTTT
TRBD2	TRBV27	NA	TRBJ2-3	CASSWVAGGNTDTQYF	TGTGCCAGCAGTTGGGTAGCGGGGGGGAACACAGATACGCAGTATTTT
TRBD2	TRBV5-6	NA	TRBJ2-2	CASSLLAGVGELFF	TGTGCCAGCAGCTTATTAGCGGGAGTGGGGGAGCTGTTTTTT
NA	TRBV7-9	NA	TRBJ1-4	CASRDRADEKLFF	TGTGCCAGCAGGGACCGGGCGGATGAAAAACTGTTTTTT
NA	TRBV9	NA	TRBJ1-5	CASSVGWVEDQPQHF	TGTGCCAGCAGCGTAGGATGGGTTGAAGATCAGCCCCAGCATTTT
NA	TRBV19	NA	TRBJ1-6	CASSSGASPLHF	TGTGCCAGTAGTTCGGGGGCTTCACCCCTCCACTTT
NA	TRBV7-2	NA	TRBJ2-1	CASSLATGLYNEQFF	TGTGCCAGCAGCTTAGCAACAGGGCTCTACAATGAGCAGTTCTTC
NA	TRBV6-5	few	TRBJ1-3	CASSLGSSSGNTIYF	TGTGCCAGCAGTTTAGGGTCGAGCTCTGGAAACACCATATATTTT
NA	TRBV30	NA	TRBJ1-3	CALGDSGNTIYF	TGTGCCCTTGGGGACTCTGGAAACACCATATATTTT